The subject of this entry is one T cell receptor (beta chain). The antigen remains unidentified. The data belong to a study of CD8+CD57+ T cells in acquired aplastic anemia. Study context: Sorted CD4+ and CD8+ cells gave an average of roughly 3.3 ug of DNA. Overall study results and limits: CD8+ Simpson's diversity in patients was not significantly different from that in controls. Patients shared just under 30 CD8+ CDR3 sequences with controls.

CDR3 and TCR beta VDJ profiling relied on a genomic DNA template. MiXCR, applied by TCRdb to the reads, yields one record per CDR3 protein. The sample yields about 160,000 distinct CDR3 sequences, over 70% seen once. Germline V lookup: CDR1 DFQATT, CDR2 SNEGSKA (reference sequence). This CDR3 region has 14 residues. The V and J ends lost 1 base and 7 bases respectively, with 16 bases between them. Before being chosen for sequencing, patients had shown CD8+CD57+ cell expansion by flow cytometry. The source is a human donor with aplastic anemia. This chain links TRBV20-1 with TRBJ1-2; D remains ambiguous. The specimen was sorted CD4+, CD8+, or CD8+CD57+ T cells (not recorded which) from PBMCs. CDR3 DNA sequence: TGCAGTGCTAGAGGAGGGTCAGATCCTTGTGGCTACACCTTC. It is translated as CSARGGSDPCGYTF.